The 15 T cell receptor beta chains presented below share a single source sample, sequenced in a study of blood T cell repertoires in COVID-19. The assay was immunoSEQ multiplex PCR, and TCRdb's table has in-frame clones only and misses some. Found here are fewer than 200,000 clones, 87% of them singletons; the top ten hold 20% to 25%. Sequenced material: peripheral blood. The receptors derive from a man aged 55 to 70 with active or convalescent COVID-19.

The rearrangement joins TRBV2 to TRBJ2-2; a weak D match, TRBD1 (6 bases). The ends were cut back, 9 bases at V and 6 bases at J, with 20 bases in the middle. There are 15 residues in the CDR3. CDR1 and CDR2 (germline): SNHLY, FYNNEI. CDR3 protein: CASTSEGGAAGELFF. CDR3 DNA sequence: TGTGCCAGTACCAGCGAAGGGGGAGCGGCCGGGGAGCTGTTTTTT.

V is TRBV2 and J is TRBJ2-7; 8 nucleotides align to TRBD1. Germline assignment: CDR1 SNHLY and CDR2 FYNNEI. V shed 5 bases, J shed 7 bases, and the junction held 13 bases outside the gene matches. The CDR3 runs to 15 residues. CDR3 coding DNA: TGTGCCAGCAGTAAGTCCGGGACAGGAGTCTTAGAGCAGTACTTC. It translates to CASSKSGTGVLEQYF.

CDR3 sequence reads: CASSLQGLAYNEQFF. DNA for the CDR3: TGCGCCAGCAGCTTACAGGGGTTGGCCTACAATGAGCAGTTCTTC. The chain recombines TRBV5-1 with TRBJ2-1, with 7 bases that match TRBD1. Looked up from germline, CDR1 is SGHRS and CDR2 is YFSETQ. J gave up 2 bases and V 2 bases, and 4 bases lay outside the gene matches. The CDR3 covers 15 residues.

The V call is TRBV7-9, the J call TRBJ2-3; possible D gene TRBD2, 7 bases. This CDR3 is 16 amino acids long. In germline, CDR1 is SEHNR, CDR2 FQNEAQ (reference sequence). The ends were cut back, 5 bases at V and 2 bases at J, with 17 bases in the middle. The CDR3: CASSERGGGATDTQYF. Here the CDR3 DNA reads TGTGCCAGCAGCGAACGAGGGGGAGGGGCCACAGATACGCAGTATTTT.

V gene TRBV7-9 combines with J gene TRBJ2-2, with TRBD2 as a possible D gene (6 bases). Germline V gene lookup returns CDR1 SEHNR and CDR2 FQNEAQ (reference sequence). The V end lost 5 bases, the J end lost 7 bases, and 17 bases lay between the germline ends. The CDR3 is 15 amino acids. CDR3 nucleotides: TGTGCCAGCAGCCCCGGGGCGGGGTTCGGCGGGGAGCTGTTTTTT. Protein sequence: CASSPGAGFGGELFF.

This chain connects TRBV7-2 to TRBJ2-3; D uncertain. This CDR3 is built from 14 residues. V dropped 9 bases and J dropped 3 bases, with 16 bases sitting between them. The V gene's germline CDR1 is SGHTA and CDR2 FQGNSA. CDR3: CASQPPKSTDTQYF. CDR3 nucleotides: TGTGCCAGTCAACCGCCGAAGAGTACAGATACGCAGTATTTT.

The V and J genes are TRBV19 and TRBJ2-5; D perhaps matches TRBD2 (6 bases). The CDR3 has 16 residues. Germline V gene data show CDR1 as LNHDA and CDR2 as SQIVND (reference sequence). V was trimmed by 1 base and J by 4 bases, leaving 16 bases between them. This CDR3 reads CASSIGGIYPPETQYF. Here the CDR3 DNA reads TGTGCCAGTAGTATAGGCGGGATCTACCCGCCAGAGACCCAGTACTTC.

This rearrangement joins TRBV6-4 to TRBJ2-7, with a weak D call TRBD1 (8 bases). Germline V lookup: CDR1 MRHNA, CDR2 SNTAGT. V lost 7 bases and J 0 bases, leaving 28 bases between the germline ends. The CDR3 covers 19 residues. CDR3 residues: CASTGPGGFGTGNSYEQYF. CDR3 DNA sequence: TGTGCCAGCACCGGACCGGGGGGATTCGGGACAGGAAACTCCTACGAGCAGTACTTC.

The chain couples TRBV4-1 to TRBJ2-5; 10 positions agree with TRBD1. The CDR3 is 17 amino acids. The trim removed 0 bases at V and 5 bases at J, leaving 9 bases unmatched. The germline V gene has CDR1 MGHRA and CDR2 YSYEKL. The chain's CDR3 is CASSQDSWTGGGETQYF. DNA of the CDR3: TGCGCCAGCAGCCAAGATTCCTGGACAGGGGGTGGCGAGACCCAGTACTTC.

This sequence joins TRBV29-1 and TRBJ1-2; 8 bases align to TRBD1. The germline gives CDR1 SQVTM, CDR2 ANQGSEA. The CDR3 runs 13 residues. J lost 4 bases, V lost 7 bases, and 8 bases had no gene match. The CDR3: CSGTGLSSYGYTF. The CDR3 DNA reads TGCAGCGGGACAGGGCTCAGCAGCTATGGCTACACCTTC.

This rearrangement joins TRBV9 to TRBJ2-2, with TRBD1 as a possible D gene (6 bases). The CDR3 is made up of 18 amino acids. V was cut by 0 bases and J by 1 base, with 16 bases left in between. From germline, CDR1 is SGDLS and CDR2 YYNGEE. This chain's CDR3 is CASSVAPMSGVNTGELFF. In DNA, the CDR3 is TGTGCCAGCAGCGTAGCCCCTATGTCAGGGGTGAACACCGGGGAGCTGTTTTTT.

The rearrangement joins TRBV6-5 to TRBJ2-2; tentatively, D is TRBD1 (7 bases). The CDR3 runs 15 residues. Germline CDR1 is MNHEY and CDR2 is SVGAGI. V dropped 5 bases and J dropped 1 base, with 11 bases sitting between them. The CDR3 protein is CASSLRGVNTGELFF. The CDR3 DNA follows: TGTGCCAGCAGTCTCAGGGGGGTGAACACCGGGGAGCTGTTTTTT.

This clone was observed a single time. The chain has TRBV19 and TRBJ1-3; D is unresolved. CDR3 length: 13 residues. Trimming stripped 5 bases from V and 3 bases from J, with 8 bases between. CDR1 is LNHDA and CDR2 is SQIVND in the germline V gene (reference sequence). This CDR3 is CASSYNSGNTIYF. In DNA, the CDR3 is TGTGCCAGTAGTTATAACAGTGGAAACACCATATATTTT. The full variable domain, its missing parts supplied by reference TRBV19 and TRBJ1-3, is DGGITQSPKYLFRKEGQNVTLSCEQNLNHDAMYWYRQDPGQGLRLIYYSQIVNDFQKGDIAEGYSVSREKKESFPLTVTSAQKNPTAFYLCASSYNSGNTIYFGEGSWLTVV.

The CDR3 DNA reads TGTGCCAGTCTTGGACAGGGAAGGAACACTGAAGCTTTCTTT. Its protein product is CASLGQGRNTEAFF. The J gene is TRBJ1-1, the V gene TRBV19; 8 bases map to TRBD1. The germline V gene has CDR1 LNHDA and CDR2 SQIVND (reference sequence). With 8 bases clipped from V and 1 base from J, the junction kept 6 bases outside the gene matches. CDR3 length: 14 amino acids. The full variable domain, in which reference TRBV19 and TRBJ1-1 provide the parts outside the CDR3, is DGGITQSPKYLFRKEGQNVTLSCEQNLNHDAMYWYRQDPGQGLRLIYYSQIVNDFQKGDIAEGYSVSREKKESFPLTVTSAQKNPTAFYLCASLGQGRNTEAFFGQGTRLTVV.

This chain links TRBV19 with TRBJ2-7; 10 nucleotides align to TRBD2. The V gene's germline CDR1 is LNHDA and CDR2 SQIVND (reference sequence). CDR3 size: 15 residues. The J segment lost 1 base and the V segment lost 6 bases, leaving 6 bases of the junction unmatched. CDR3: CASRVSGGTSYEQYF. DNA for the CDR3: TGTGCCAGTAGAGTTAGCGGGGGGACTTCCTACGAGCAGTACTTC.